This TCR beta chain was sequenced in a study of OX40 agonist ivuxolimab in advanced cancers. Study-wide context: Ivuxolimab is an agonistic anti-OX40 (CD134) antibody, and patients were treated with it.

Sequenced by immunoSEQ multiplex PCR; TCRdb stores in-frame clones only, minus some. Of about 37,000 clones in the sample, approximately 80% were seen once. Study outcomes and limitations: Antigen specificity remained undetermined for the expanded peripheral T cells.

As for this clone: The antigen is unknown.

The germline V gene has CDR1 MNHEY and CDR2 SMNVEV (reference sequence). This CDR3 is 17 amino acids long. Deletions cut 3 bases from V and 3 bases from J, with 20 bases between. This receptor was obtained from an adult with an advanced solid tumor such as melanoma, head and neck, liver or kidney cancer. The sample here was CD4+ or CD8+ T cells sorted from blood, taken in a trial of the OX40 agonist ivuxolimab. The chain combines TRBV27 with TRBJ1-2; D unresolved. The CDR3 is CASSFNRADATYYGYTF. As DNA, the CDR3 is TGTGCCAGCAGTTTTAACCGGGCAGACGCTACCTACTATGGCTACACCTTC.